The 29 T cell receptor beta chains reported below all come from one sample, sequenced in a study of shared clonotypes between healthy human individuals. Measured with immunoSEQ multiplex PCR; TCRdb has only the in-frame clones, and not every one. This table holds 400,000 to 600,000 clones, 95% to 96% found once. The material sequenced was naive CD4+ T cells sorted from blood. Documented subset: CD45RA+ positively selected. These receptor sequences come from a woman aged 25 to 45 in good health.

This chain connects TRBV28 to TRBJ2-7; D is ambiguous. This CDR3 contains 14 residues. V lost 5 bases to trimming and J lost 4 bases, with 15 bases between them. From germline, CDR1 is MDHEN and CDR2 SYDVKM. CDR3 sequence: CASSPPGTLYEQYF. In nucleotides, the CDR3 is TGTGCCAGCAGTCCCCCCGGCACCCTATACGAGCAGTACTTC.

This clone was picked up one time. Here the CDR3 reads CASSIRQGGNEKLFF. The CDR3 region has the DNA TGTGCCAGCAGCATTAGACAGGGCGGTAATGAAAAACTGTTTTTT. The chain recombines TRBV11-2 with TRBJ1-4, with 7 nucleotides matching TRBD1. Trimming cost V 5 bases and J 4 bases; bases outside gene matches: 7. Per the germline V gene, CDR1 is SGHAT and CDR2 is FQNNGV. The CDR3 spans 15 residues.

This clone was picked up a small number of times. The chain carries TRBV4-1 and TRBJ1-2, with D uncertain. CDR1 and CDR2 (germline): MGHRA, YSYEKL. The CDR3 contains 12 residues. The ends were cut back, 0 bases at V and 7 bases at J, with 6 bases in the middle. CDR3 loop: CASSQDWVGYTF. CDR3 sequence (DNA): TGCGCCAGCAGCCAAGATTGGGTTGGCTACACCTTC.

This clone occurred once. This rearrangement joins TRBV7-3 to TRBJ2-3; D may be TRBD1 (5 bases). In germline, CDR1 is SGHTA, CDR2 FQGTGA. CDR3 size: 14 residues. Trimming shortened V by 0 bases and J by 1 base, and 5 bases separated the two germline ends. DNA of the CDR3: TGTGCCAGCAGCTTAACAGGGGGCACAGATACGCAGTATTTT. It is translated as CASSLTGGTDTQYF.

The gene calls are TRBV10-2 and TRBJ2-5, with TRBD2 identical over 11 bases. The CDR3 consists of 17 residues. The V segment lost 2 bases and the J segment 1 base; nucleotides outside the gene matches: 6. Germline lookup yields CDR1 WSHSY and CDR2 SAAADI. For the CDR3, the DNA is TGCGCCAGCAGTGAGAATAGCGGGAGGGCCATCCAAGAGACCCAGTACTTC. Amino acid sequence: CASSENSGRAIQETQYF.

This clone was seen just once. The rearrangement uses TRBV5-5 and TRBJ2-2; the match to TRBD1 covers 7 bases. Trimming took 1 base from V and 5 from J; bases not matched to a gene: 5. Germline-derived CDR1 and CDR2 are SGHKS and YYEKEE (reference sequence). CDR3 length equals 15 residues. CDR3 loop: CASSLQDRWTGELFF. Here the CDR3 DNA reads TGTGCCAGCAGCTTGCAGGACAGGTGGACCGGGGAGCTGTTTTTT.

The CDR3 sequence: CASSPAGRAGEQYF. Written as DNA, the CDR3 is TGTGCCAGCTCACCCGCGGGGAGGGCTGGTGAGCAGTACTTC. This chain connects TRBV18 to TRBJ2-7; 7 bases match TRBD2. The trim removed 3 bases at V and 7 bases at J, leaving 9 bases unmatched. This CDR3 contains 14 residues. Per germline, CDR1 KGHSH and CDR2 LQKENI. The full variable domain, completed using reference TRBV18 and TRBJ2-7, is NAGVMQNPRHLVRRRGQEARLRCSPMKGHSHVYWYRQLPEEGLKFMVYLQKENIIDESGMPKERFSAEFPKEGPSILRIQQVVRGDSAAYFCASSPAGRAGEQYFGPGTRLTVT.

The rearrangement uses TRBV10-3 and TRBJ2-7; D gene unclear. CDR3 size: 13 residues. The germline gives CDR1 ENHRY, CDR2 SYGVKD. V lost 4 bases to trimming and J lost 7 bases, with 14 bases between them. The CDR3 DNA reads TGTGCCATCAGTGTTTCTCCCGCTGGTGAGCAGTACTTC. Amino acids: CAISVSPAGEQYF.

The CDR3, as DNA: TGCGCCAGCAGCTTTGAGGAGACCCAGTACTTC. Protein: CASSFEETQYF. J is TRBJ2-5 and V is TRBV5-1; no reliable D call. Germline V CDR1 and CDR2: SGHRS, YFSETQ. V gave up 2 bases and J gave up 5 bases, with 4 bases separating them. The CDR3 has 11 amino acids. Full variable domain (rest looked up from reference TRBV5-1 and TRBJ2-5): KAGVTQTPRYLIKTRGQQVTLSCSPISGHRSVSWYQQTPGQGLQFLFEYFSETQRNKGNFPGRFSGRQFSNSRSEMNVSTLELGDSALYLCASSFEETQYFGPGTRLLVL.

The chain carries TRBV28 and TRBJ1-4, with D unresolved. Germline V lookup: CDR1 MDHEN, CDR2 SYDVKM. The V end lost 5 bases, the J end lost 6 bases, and 16 bases lay between the germline ends. This CDR3 comprises 15 residues. The DNA of the CDR3 is TGTGCCAGCAGTGTCCCCGAGAGGGAGTATGAAAAACTGTTTTTT. Translated, it gives CASSVPEREYEKLFF.

V and J are TRBV6-5 and TRBJ2-3; D is perhaps TRBD2 (7 bases). CDR1 and CDR2 (germline): MNHEY, SVGAGI. Trimming cost V 2 bases and J 5 bases, with 14 bases left between them. There are 15 residues in the CDR3. The CDR3 coding sequence is TGTGCCAGCAGTTACAGATTAAGGGGGGGAGATACGCAGTATTTT. This sequence encodes CASSYRLRGGDTQYF.

Worth noting for this clone: At one of its ends the junction is not consistent with the germline gene, which may arise from a read error. The chain has TRBV7-8 and TRBJ2-3; a possible D gene is TRBD2 (5 bases). The CDR3 contains 12 residues. Germline V lookup: CDR1 SGHVS, CDR2 FQNEAQ. The DNA for the CDR3 is TGTGCCAGCAGCATAGCGACAGATACGCAGTATTTT. Translating gives CASSIATDTQYF. Variable domain in full (rest from reference TRBV7-8 and TRBJ2-3): GAGVSQSPRYKVAKRGQDVALRCDPISGHVSLFWYQQALGQGPEFLTYFQNEAQLDKSGLPSDRFFAERPEGSVSTLKIQRTQQEDSAVYLCASSIATDTQYFGPGTRLTVL.

Here the CDR3 DNA reads TGTGCCAGCAGTTTACGGGGGGCAGGGAACACTGAAGCTTTCTTT. Protein product: CASSLRGAGNTEAFF. The V call is TRBV28, the J call TRBJ1-1; maybe TRBD1 (6 bases). CDR1 is MDHEN and CDR2 is SYDVKM in the germline V gene. Trimming pared 2 bases from V and 1 base from J, leaving 11 bases between. This CDR3 contains 15 residues.

The chain links TRBV6-6 to TRBJ2-1; 7 bases align to TRBD1. Trimming at V came to 7 bases and at J to 8 bases, leaving 8 bases not matched to a gene. Germline lookup yields CDR1 MNHNY and CDR2 SVGAGI (reference sequence). This CDR3 contains 13 residues. The CDR3: CASKGQDWYEQFF. DNA of the CDR3: TGTGCCAGCAAAGGACAGGATTGGTATGAGCAGTTCTTC.

The chain employs TRBV10-1 and TRBJ2-3; D perhaps matches TRBD1 (5 bases). The ends were cut back, 4 bases at V and 2 bases at J, with 7 bases in the middle. The CDR3 loop spans 13 amino acids. From germline, CDR1 is WNHNN and CDR2 SYGVQD (reference sequence). CDR3 protein: CASSGQPTDTQYF. CDR3 bases: TGCGCCAGCAGTGGACAGCCCACAGATACGCAGTATTTT.

The V and J genes are TRBV7-2 and TRBJ2-3; TRBD2 matches at 11 bases. Germline lookup yields CDR1 SGHTA and CDR2 FQGNSA. This CDR3 region has 18 residues. V shed 4 bases, J shed 2 bases, and the junction held 11 bases outside the gene matches. The CDR3 region has the DNA TGTGCCAGCAGCTCCCCCTGGATAGCGGGAGGGACCACAGATACGCAGTATTTT. Its translation is CASSSPWIAGGTTDTQYF.

CDR3 loop: CASSFQARQYF. In DNA form, the CDR3 reads TGTGCCAGCAGCTTTCAAGCTCGGCAGTACTTC. The gene calls are TRBV7-2 and TRBJ2-5; D is uncertain. The germline CDR1 and CDR2 sequences are SGHTA and FQGNSA. V lost 3 bases and J lost 11, with 10 bases in between. CDR3 size: 11 residues.

This clone was seen just once. The chain joins TRBV11-2 to TRBJ2-5, with 15 bases identical to TRBD2. From germline, CDR1 is SGHAT and CDR2 FQNNGV. The junction had 8 bases not matched to a gene; V was cut back by 4 bases and J by 5 bases. This CDR3 contains 17 residues. DNA of the CDR3: TGTGCCAGCAGCTACGTAGCCGGGACTAGCGGGAGGGAGACCCAGTACTTC. This gives the protein CASSYVAGTSGRETQYF.

The V gene is TRBV7-6, the J gene TRBJ2-2; D might be TRBD1 (6 bases). The V end lost 2 bases, the J end lost 2 bases, and 9 bases lay between the germline ends. This CDR3 has 15 residues. CDR1 and CDR2 (germline): SGHVS, FNYEAQ. The CDR3 nucleotides are TGTGCCAGCAGCTTAACACAGGGTAACACCGGGGAGCTGTTTTTT. The encoded protein is CASSLTQGNTGELFF.

The chain links TRBV6-5 to TRBJ1-1; TRBD1 is a possible D gene (5 bases). The germline gives CDR1 MNHEY, CDR2 SVGAGI. The CDR3 has 15 residues. Between the trimmed V and J ends, which lost 5 bases and 5 bases, there was a span of 18 bases. CDR3 sequence reads: CASSGLTESGTEAFF. Here the CDR3 DNA reads TGTGCCAGCAGTGGCCTGACAGAGTCGGGGACTGAAGCTTTCTTT.

V usage is TRBV2 and J usage is TRBJ2-2; D uncertain. CDR1 and CDR2 from the germline V gene are SNHLY and FYNNEI. The CDR3 is 13 residues long. Trimming shortened V by 1 base and J by 6 bases, and 6 bases separated the two germline ends. CDR3 amino acids: CASSEGLAGELFF. The CDR3 DNA sequence: TGTGCCAGCAGTGAAGGCTTGGCCGGGGAGCTGTTTTTT.

V gene TRBV29-1 combines with J gene TRBJ1-5; D perhaps matches TRBD1 (5 bases). V lost 5 bases to trimming and J lost 7 bases, with 18 bases between them. Germline V gene data show CDR1 as SQVTM and CDR2 as ANQGSEA. The CDR3 totals 14 residues. CDR3 nucleotide sequence: TGCAGCGTTATCGGGGAAGGATCAGGGCAGCCCCAGCATTTT. Its translation is CSVIGEGSGQPQHF.

This chain connects TRBV5-8 to TRBJ1-5; possibly TRBD1 for D (6 bases). The CDR3 is 13 residues long. Trimming took off 6 bases at V and 5 bases at J, with 12 bases between the two ends. Germline V gene data show CDR1 as SGHTS and CDR2 as YDEGEE. The chain's CDR3 is CASTSQGDQPQHF. The CDR3 region has the DNA TGTGCCAGCACCTCACAGGGTGATCAGCCCCAGCATTTT.

This clone was counted only a few times. Here the CDR3 DNA reads TGCAGCGTTGATCCGGGACTAGGCCATGAGCAGTTCTTC. Amino acids: CSVDPGLGHEQFF. The chain is built from TRBV29-1 and TRBJ2-1; 8 bases line up with TRBD2. This CDR3 is built from 13 residues. Germline values: CDR1 SQVTM, CDR2 ANQGSEA. V dropped 3 bases and J dropped 8; count of bases not matched to a gene: 6.

The V gene is TRBV5-1, the J gene TRBJ2-5; D is possibly TRBD1 (5 bases). V was clipped by 2 bases and J by 3 bases, with 11 bases between them. The V gene's germline CDR1 is SGHRS and CDR2 YFSETQ. The CDR3 loop spans 14 amino acids. CDR3 region: CASSFQGWEETQYF. In DNA form, the CDR3 reads TGCGCCAGCAGCTTTCAGGGTTGGGAAGAGACCCAGTACTTC.

CDR3 sequence reads: CASSSGRSGIYNEQFF. The CDR3 DNA follows: TGTGCCAGCAGCTCGGGGAGGAGCGGGATCTACAATGAGCAGTTCTTC. The chain is built from TRBV7-8 and TRBJ2-1, with 7 bases identical to TRBD2. Trimming took 4 bases from V and 3 from J; bases not matched to a gene: 9. The CDR3 totals 16 residues. Germline CDR1 is SGHVS and CDR2 is FQNEAQ.

This chain connects TRBV7-6 to TRBJ2-1, with TRBD2 matching 8 bases. The germline V gene has CDR1 SGHVS and CDR2 FNYEAQ. V shed 7 bases, J shed 4 bases, and the junction held 9 bases outside the gene matches. The CDR3 spans 15 residues. The CDR3 here is CASTQAGADYNEQFF. The DNA of the CDR3 is TGTGCCAGCACCCAAGCGGGAGCGGATTACAATGAGCAGTTCTTC.

About this clone itself: Other DNA sequences in this specimen translate into the identical CDR3. J is TRBJ2-1 and V is TRBV28; D uncertain. The CDR3 has 12 residues. Germline V gene lookup returns CDR1 MDHEN and CDR2 SYDVKM. Trimming removed 3 bases from V and 7 bases from J, with 7 bases in between. The CDR3 DNA follows: TGTGCCAGCAGTTTTTTGGCGAATGAGCAGTTCTTC. Translated, it gives CASSFLANEQFF. Complete variable domain (other parts from reference TRBV28 and TRBJ2-1): DVKVTQSSRYLVKRTGEKVFLECVQDMDHENMFWYRQDPGLGLRLIYFSYDVKMKEKGDIPEGYSVSREKKERFSLILESASTNQTSMYLCASSFLANEQFFGPGTRLTVL.

This chain links TRBV30 with TRBJ2-1; D uncertain. The V gene lost 6 bases and the J gene lost 12 bases, with 12 bases spanning the gap. Germline V gene sequence: CDR1 GTSNPN, CDR2 SVGIG (reference sequence). This CDR3 spans 10 amino acids. Written as DNA, the CDR3 is TGTGCCTGCGGACCCCCTGGGCAGTTCTTC. Its translation: CACGPPGQFF.